This TCR beta chain was observed in a study of identical twins. Whole-study findings and limits: Within monozygotic twins, out-of-frame TCR alpha sharing was underestimated by the models. With beta out-of-frame sequences, excess sharing by twins was weaker.

A few counts support this clonotype. What it binds is not known. MiXCR, run by TCRdb on the 5' RACE reads, gives a single entry per CDR3 protein. The sample has fewer than 550,000 distinct CDR3 sequences, roughly 15% seen once; the top ten hold around 0.4%. Germline-derived CDR1 and CDR2 are SGDLS and YYNGEE. With 0 bases removed from V and 5 bases from J, the gap between germline ends came to 14 bases. CDR3 length: 15 amino acids. The sample was also reused in another study, on yellow fever vaccine responses in identical twins.

The J gene is TRBJ2-5, the V gene TRBV9; possibly TRBD2 for D (5 bases). The receptor was isolated from a young woman in good health. Specimen: CD4+ T cells sorted from blood. The CDR3 spells CASSVGGQPGETQYF. In DNA, the CDR3 is TGTGCCAGCAGCGTAGGAGGTCAACCGGGGGAGACCCAGTACTTC.